These 7 T cell receptor beta chains were all obtained from the same sample, sequenced in a study of metastatic and nonmetastatic thyroid tumors (dated by TCRdb to 2019 to 2021). No treatment had been received by any patient before thyroid surgery. Libraries were prepared through PCR. The run used an Illumina HiSeq 4000. The raw public data were reprocessed by TCRdb itself: fastp quality trimming at Q25, MiXCR clonotype calling, in-frame beta chains only. The sample data list approximately 30,000 clones, and around 15% of these were observed just once. The top ten constitute about 4.5% of the sample. The sample was blood. The receptors shown here come from a female donor with papillary thyroid cancer or a benign thyroid nodule (not recorded which). Some clones in this sample may be carry-over from other donors' samples.

This clone is termed medium-sized. This chain links TRBV6-2 or TRBV6-3 with TRBJ1-2; D is unclear. Germline V gives CDR1 MNHEY, CDR2 SVGEGT. The V end lost 3 bases, the J end lost 6 bases, and 11 bases lay between the germline ends. CDR3 size: 13 residues. The chain's CDR3 is CASSYESLNGYTF. Here the CDR3 DNA reads TGTGCCAGCAGTTATGAGAGTCTCAATGGCTACACCTTC.

As for this clone: At one boundary the junction diverges from the germline segment, which might be a read error. The chain links TRBV12-3 or TRBV12-4 to TRBJ2-1; 9 bases are shared with TRBD2. The CDR3 sequence is 14 residues long. The CDR3 coding sequence is TGTGACAGCAGCCCGGGACTAGCAATCATTGAGCAGTTCTTC. It yields the protein CDSSPGLAIIEQFF.

In this sample, this clone turned up many times. A much larger clone sits a single nucleotide away, making a read error possible. This chain links TRBV28 with TRBJ1-2; TRBD1 agrees at 7 bases. CDR1 is MDHEN and CDR2 is SYDVKM in the germline V gene. The CDR3 loop spans 15 amino acids. The CDR3 region is CASRDTGEASYGHTF. CDR3 bases: TGTGCCAGCAGAGATACAGGGGAGGCGAGCTATGGCCACACCTTC.

This clone has a count of ten or more. V and J are TRBV19 and TRBJ1-3; D is possibly TRBD1 (5 bases). Trimming stripped 7 bases from V and 6 bases from J, with 16 bases between. There are 14 residues in the CDR3. Germline loops: CDR1 LNHDA, CDR2 SQIVND (reference sequence). The CDR3 region is CASTDRGPVNTIYF. In nucleotides, the CDR3 is TGTGCCAGTACCGACAGAGGCCCAGTAAACACCATATATTTT.

At least ten counts were recorded for this clone. V usage is TRBV14 and J usage is TRBJ2-7; D gene unclear. Trimming removed 2 bases from V and 1 base from J, with 3 bases in between. CDR3 length: 12 amino acids. Per germline, CDR1 SGHDN and CDR2 FVKESK. The CDR3 loop reads CASSQNSYEQYF. The CDR3 DNA sequence: TGTGCCAGCAGCCAAAATTCCTACGAGCAGTACTTC. The entire variable domain, with the rest obtained from reference TRBV14 and TRBJ2-7, is as follows: EAGVTQFPSHSVIEKGQTVTLRCDPISGHDNLYWYRRVMGKEIKFLLHFVKESKQDESGMPNNRFLAERTGGTYSTLKVQPAELEDSGVYFCASSQNSYEQYFGPGTRLTVT.

The J gene is TRBJ2-1, the V gene TRBV11-1, with 9 bases that match TRBD1. This CDR3 is 14 amino acids long. V dropped 5 bases and J dropped 6; count of bases not matched to a gene: 5. CDR1 SGHAT and CDR2 FQDESV come from the germline V gene (reference sequence). CDR3 DNA sequence: TGTGCCAGCAGCCAGGGGACAGGGATCAATGAGCAGTTCTTC. It specifies CASSQGTGINEQFF.

As regards this clone: The sample contains more than one DNA sequence encoding this CDR3. CDR3 coding DNA: TGTGCCACCAGCAGCACAGGAAGGGAGCCCCAGCATTTT. It specifies CATSSTGREPQHF. The chain couples TRBV15 to TRBJ1-5, with D possibly matching TRBD1 (5 bases). CDR3 size: 13 residues. The V end was cut by 3 bases, the J end by 8 bases, with 11 bases between. Germline V gene lookup returns CDR1 LNHNV and CDR2 YYDKDF (reference sequence).